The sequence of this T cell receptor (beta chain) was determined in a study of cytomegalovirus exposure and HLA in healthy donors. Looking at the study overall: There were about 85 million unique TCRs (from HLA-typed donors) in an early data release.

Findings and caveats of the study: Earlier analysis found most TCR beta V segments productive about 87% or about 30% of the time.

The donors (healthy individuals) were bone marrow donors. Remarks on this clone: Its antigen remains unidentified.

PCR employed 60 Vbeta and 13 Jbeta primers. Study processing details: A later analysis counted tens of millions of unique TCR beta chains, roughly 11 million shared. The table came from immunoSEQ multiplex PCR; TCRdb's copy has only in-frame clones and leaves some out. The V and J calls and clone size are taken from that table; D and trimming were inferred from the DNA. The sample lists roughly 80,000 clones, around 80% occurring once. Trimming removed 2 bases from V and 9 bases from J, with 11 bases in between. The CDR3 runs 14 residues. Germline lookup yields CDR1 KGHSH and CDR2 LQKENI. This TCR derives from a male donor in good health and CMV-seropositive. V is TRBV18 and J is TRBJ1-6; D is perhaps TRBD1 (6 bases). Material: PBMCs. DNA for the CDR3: TGTGCCAGCTCACCAATTGACAGGAGTTCACCCCTCCACTTT. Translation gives CASSPIDRSSPLHF. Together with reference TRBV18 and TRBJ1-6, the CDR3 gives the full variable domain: NAGVMQNPRHLVRRRGQEARLRCSPMKGHSHVYWYRQLPEEGLKFMVYLQKENIIDESGMPKERFSAEFPKEGPSILRIQQVVRGDSAAYFCASSPIDRSSPLHFGNGTRLTVT.